Listed here are 21 T cell receptor beta chains from one sample, sequenced in a study of blood T cell repertoires in COVID-19. Produced via immunoSEQ multiplex PCR; TCRdb's table is partial and in-frame only. Among a few hundred thousand clones, 70% to 90% were seen once, and the ten largest hold about 1.1%. Sample: PBMCs or T cells enriched from blood (not recorded which). The receptors derive from a woman under 30 who had recovered from COVID-19.

The sample holds a few counts of this clone. The chain combines TRBV5-4 with TRBJ2-7; the match to TRBD1 covers 9 bases. Germline CDR1 reads SGHNT; CDR2 reads YYREEE (reference sequence). V lost 4 bases, J lost 3 bases, and 5 bases stayed unmatched. The CDR3 covers 14 residues. CDR3 residues: CASSTGTGYYEQYF. In nucleotides, the CDR3 is TGTGCCAGCAGCACCGGGACAGGGTACTACGAGCAGTACTTC.

The genes are TRBV11-3 and TRBJ1-6, with D possibly matching TRBD1 (5 bases). Germline assignment: CDR1 SGHNT and CDR2 YENEEA. Trimming stripped 2 bases from V and 6 bases from J, with 5 bases between. There are 13 residues in the CDR3. CDR3 in DNA: TGTGCCAGCAGCTTAAGGGGTAATTCACCCCTCCACTTT. Translation: CASSLRGNSPLHF.

This clone was recorded once. The gene calls are TRBV18 and TRBJ2-1, with 11 bases aligning to TRBD2. Germline values: CDR1 KGHSH, CDR2 LQKENI. The CDR3 runs 17 residues. Germline trimming cut 8 bases from V and 0 bases from J; bases unmatched to any gene: 9. The CDR3 is CASRPSGGYPSYNEQFF. The CDR3 coding sequence is TGTGCCAGCCGCCCTAGCGGGGGGTACCCCTCCTACAATGAGCAGTTCTTC.

The rearrangement joins TRBV7-2 to TRBJ2-1; D is ambiguous. Trimming left V 2 bases short and J 0 bases short, with 8 bases between. Germline V gives CDR1 SGHTA, CDR2 FQGNSA. There are 15 residues in the CDR3. The CDR3: CASSLSRISYNEQFF. CDR3 DNA sequence: TGTGCCAGCAGCTTATCCAGGATCTCCTACAATGAGCAGTTCTTC.

The chain joins TRBV7-2 to TRBJ2-1; TRBD2 might be the D (6 bases). This CDR3 comprises 16 residues. The germline V gene has CDR1 SGHTA and CDR2 FQGNSA. Trimming cost V 1 base and J 2 bases, with 12 bases left between them. DNA for the CDR3: TGTGCCAGCAGCTTAGAAGTGGGGAGGACCTACAATGAGCAGTTCTTC. This sequence encodes CASSLEVGRTYNEQFF.

The chain uses TRBV7-8 and TRBJ2-1; TRBD2 matches at 7 bases. The CDR3 is 12 amino acids. Germline CDR1 and CDR2: SGHVS and FQNEAQ. This CDR3 is CATGRSYNEQFF. The CDR3 bases are TGTGCTACCGGGAGGTCCTACAATGAGCAGTTCTTC. Together with reference TRBV7-8 and TRBJ2-1, the CDR3 gives the full variable domain: GAGVSQSPRYKVAKRGQDVALRCDPISGHVSLFWYQQALGQGPEFLTYFQNEAQLDKSGLPSDRFFAERPEGSVSTLKIQRTQQEDSAVYLCATGRSYNEQFFGPGTRLTVL.

This sequence joins TRBV6-5 and TRBJ1-6, with a weak D call TRBD1 (5 bases). The CDR3 spans 13 residues. The V gene's germline CDR1 is MNHEY and CDR2 SVGAGI. V was clipped by 7 bases and J by 11 bases, with 15 bases between them. The CDR3 coding sequence is TGTGCCAGCACTAACCAGGGAAATACACCCCTCCACTTT. Translating it yields CASTNQGNTPLHF.

V usage is TRBV7-5 and J usage is TRBJ1-5; TRBD1 was called by the table and not checked on the DNA. TRBV7-5 is termed a pseudogene. The CDR3 extends over 18 amino acids. This CDR3 is CARSLGPGGYYSNQPQHF. The CDR3 DNA sequence: TGTGCCAGAAGCTTAGGTCCAGGGGGTTATTATAGCAATCAGCCCCAGCATTTT.

The chain couples TRBV4-3 to TRBJ1-4; maybe TRBD1 (5 bases). In germline, CDR1 is LGHNA, CDR2 YSLEER. CDR3 length: 12 residues. Deletions cut 0 bases from V and 10 bases from J, with 6 bases between. CDR3 sequence (DNA): TGCGCCAGCAGCCAAGATAGGGGAAAACTGTTTTTT. Translating gives CASSQDRGKLFF.

This clone came up a few times. V gene TRBV28 combines with J gene TRBJ1-1; 7 bases align to TRBD1. This CDR3 comprises 15 residues. J gave up 1 base and V 3 bases, and 5 bases lay outside the gene matches. Germline CDR1 MDHEN, CDR2 SYDVKM. As DNA, the CDR3 is TGTGCCAGCAGTTTCTTAGGGACAGAGAACACTGAAGCTTTCTTT. Translation: CASSFLGTENTEAFF.

CDR3 amino acids: CAWSATGTMDGYTF. The CDR3 DNA follows: TGTGCCTGGAGTGCCACCGGGACAATGGATGGCTACACCTTC. The chain uses TRBV30 and TRBJ1-2; the D gene is possibly TRBD1 (6 bases). V dropped 1 base and J dropped 6 bases, with 15 bases sitting between them. The CDR3 is 14 amino acids. Germline lookup yields CDR1 GTSNPN and CDR2 SVGIG (reference sequence).

The rearrangement uses TRBV19 and TRBJ2-1; perhaps TRBD2 as D (6 bases). V was pared by 9 bases and J by 2 bases, with 11 bases between. CDR1 and CDR2 (germline): LNHDA, SQIVND (reference sequence). This CDR3 has 13 amino acids. In DNA form, the CDR3 reads TGTGCCAGCCGGACTACCACCTACAATGAGCAGTTCTTC. It codes for CASRTTTYNEQFF.

This clone was recorded a few times. The chain carries TRBV30 and TRBJ2-1; unclear D gene. Germline lookup yields CDR1 GTSNPN and CDR2 SVGIG (reference sequence). Trimming took off 0 bases at V and 5 bases at J, with 11 bases between the two ends. The CDR3 length is 14 residues. CDR3 sequence: CAWSVGAGNNEQFF. CDR3 bases: TGTGCCTGGAGTGTGGGTGCAGGTAACAATGAGCAGTTCTTC.

This clone has just one count. The genes are TRBV5-1 and TRBJ1-3; D is unresolved. The germline CDR1 and CDR2 sequences are SGHRS and YFSETQ. This CDR3 region has 12 residues. With 4 bases removed from V and 4 bases from J, the gap between germline ends came to 6 bases. The CDR3 sequence: CASSVQGNTIYF. CDR3 DNA sequence: TGCGCCAGCAGCGTACAGGGAAACACCATATATTTT.

This clone is a singleton in its sample. The CDR3 loop is CASSLEREQFF. CDR3 nucleotide sequence: TGCGCCAGCAGCTTGGAGAGGGAGCAGTTCTTC. This chain connects TRBV5-1 to TRBJ2-1, with unresolved D. Germline loops: CDR1 SGHRS, CDR2 YFSETQ. Deletions cut 0 bases from V and 10 bases from J, with 5 bases between. This CDR3 contains 11 residues.

CDR3: CAIRETENTEAFF. The CDR3 DNA reads TGTGCCATCAGGGAGACAGAAAACACTGAAGCTTTCTTT. The rearrangement joins TRBV10-3 to TRBJ1-1; a weak D match, TRBD1 (5 bases). Germline V CDR1 and CDR2: ENHRY, SYGVKD. The CDR3 is 13 residues long. With 6 bases removed from V and 2 bases from J, the gap between germline ends came to 10 bases.

The chain recombines TRBV19 with TRBJ1-2; 8 bases map to TRBD1. The CDR3 runs to 15 residues. Germline V lookup: CDR1 LNHDA, CDR2 SQIVND (reference sequence). Trimming removed 9 bases from V and 4 bases from J; junction bases left unmatched: 13. CDR3 in amino acids: CASLQGQGLGYGYTF. The CDR3 coding sequence is TGTGCCAGCTTACAAGGACAGGGCCTCGGCTATGGCTACACCTTC. The entire variable domain, with the rest obtained from reference TRBV19 and TRBJ1-2, is as follows: DGGITQSPKYLFRKEGQNVTLSCEQNLNHDAMYWYRQDPGQGLRLIYYSQIVNDFQKGDIAEGYSVSREKKESFPLTVTSAQKNPTAFYLCASLQGQGLGYGYTFGSGTRLTVV.

This sequence joins TRBV18 and TRBJ1-1, with D perhaps TRBD1 (5 bases). In germline, CDR1 is KGHSH, CDR2 LQKENI. V shed 3 bases and J shed 3 bases, with 14 bases lying between them. This CDR3 has 15 residues. The CDR3 sequence: CASSPPDRVYTEAFF. In DNA, the CDR3 is TGTGCCAGCTCACCCCCCGACAGAGTCTACACTGAAGCTTTCTTT.

The CDR3 DNA sequence: TGTGCCAGCAGCTTAAAGGTAGGGGCCATATATGGCTACACCTTC. It yields the protein CASSLKVGAIYGYTF. This chain links TRBV7-3 with TRBJ1-2; possibly TRBD1 for D (5 bases). This CDR3 has 15 amino acids. Germline V CDR1 and CDR2: SGHTA, FQGTGA. V shed 1 base and J shed 5 bases, with 14 bases lying between them.

The chain joins TRBV6-2 or TRBV6-3 to TRBJ2-5, with 9 bases that match TRBD2. The CDR3 runs to 15 residues. The ends lost 5 bases at V and 4 bases at J; junction bases unmatched: 8. Per the germline V gene, CDR1 is MNHEY and CDR2 is SVGEGT. The chain's CDR3 is CASSVGGGAGETQYF. In nucleotides, the CDR3 is TGTGCCAGCAGTGTGGGCGGGGGGGCAGGAGAGACCCAGTACTTC.

This clone appeared a single time. V and J are TRBV29-1 and TRBJ1-1, with D unclear. The CDR3 contains 10 residues. Trimming took off 5 bases at V and 9 bases at J, with 10 bases between the two ends. Germline V lookup: CDR1 SQVTM, CDR2 ANQGSEA. The CDR3 here is CSVTDSQAFF. DNA for the CDR3: TGCAGCGTTACGGACTCCCAAGCTTTCTTT.